These 2 T cell receptor beta chains originate from one sample sequenced in a study of shared clonotypes between healthy human individuals. The method was immunoSEQ multiplex PCR; TCRdb's version includes in-frame clones alone and lacks a portion of them. In the table there are around 560,000 clones, approximately 95% of which are singletons. Positive CCR7 selection of CD45RO-negative cells yielded the naive CD8 cells, and terminally differentiated effector memory CD45RA+ cells were excluded. The sequencing sample was made of naive CD8+ T cells sorted from blood. These receptors all stem from a woman aged 25 to 39 in good health.

The genes are TRBV29-1 and TRBJ2-5; 8 nucleotides match TRBD1. Judging by the DNA end, TRBJ2-7 fits better; the J call may be wrong. The CDR3 has 14 residues. The V gene's germline CDR1 is SQVTM and CDR2 ANQGSEA. In DNA, the CDR3 is TGCAGCGTTCGTCGGGACAGGTTTTGCTACGAGCAGTACTTC. This translates into CSVRRDRFCYEQYF.

The genes are TRBV5-1 and TRBJ2-5, with D possibly being TRBD1 (6 bases). Trimming shortened V by 1 base and J by 0 bases, and 10 bases separated the two germline ends. The germline V gene has CDR1 SGHRS and CDR2 YFSETQ. The CDR3 consists of 15 residues. The CDR3 is CASSLSRTDQETQYF. CDR3 sequence (DNA): TGCGCCAGCAGCTTGAGCCGGACAGACCAAGAGACCCAGTACTTC.